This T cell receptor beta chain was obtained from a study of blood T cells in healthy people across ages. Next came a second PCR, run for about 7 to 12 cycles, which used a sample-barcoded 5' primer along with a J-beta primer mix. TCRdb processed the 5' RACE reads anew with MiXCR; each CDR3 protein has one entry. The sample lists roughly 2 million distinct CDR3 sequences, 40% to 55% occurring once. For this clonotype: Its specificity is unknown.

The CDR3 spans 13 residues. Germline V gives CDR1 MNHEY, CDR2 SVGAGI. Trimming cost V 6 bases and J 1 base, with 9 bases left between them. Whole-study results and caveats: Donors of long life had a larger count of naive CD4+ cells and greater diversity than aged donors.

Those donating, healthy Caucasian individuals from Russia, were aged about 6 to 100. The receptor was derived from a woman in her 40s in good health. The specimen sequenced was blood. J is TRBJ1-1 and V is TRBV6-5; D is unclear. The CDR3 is CASSGPQNTEAFF. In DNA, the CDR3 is TGTGCCAGCAGCGGACCACAGAACACTGAAGCTTTCTTT.